This T cell receptor (beta chain) was sequenced in a study of T-cell memory formation after mild COVID-19. This CDR3 spans 14 amino acids. Losses at the gene ends were 5 bases for V and 6 bases for J; bases not matched to a gene: 4. Germline V gene sequence: CDR1 MNHNY, CDR2 SVGAGI (reference sequence). This clonotype has a handful of counts. UMIs and sample barcodes were carried by the TCR alpha and TCR beta cDNA libraries that 5'RACE produced using constant-segment primers. TCRdb re-called the 5' RACE reads with MiXCR, one entry per CDR3 protein. There are under 450,000 distinct CDR3 sequences in the sample; around a fifth occur only once, and around a fifth lies in the top ten.

Sequencing was done on a sample of PBMCs or a T cell subset sorted from them (not recorded which). This clonotype was sampled from a man aged 18 to 35 who had mild COVID-19 (a few samples of this study predate the infection). Cell type and time point are not known. The V gene is TRBV6-6, the J gene TRBJ2-3, with TRBD2 matching over 11 bases. The CDR3 DNA sequence: TGTGCCAGCAGTAGACTAGCGGGGCTTGATACGCAGTATTTT. Translated, it gives CASSRLAGLDTQYF.